This T cell receptor (beta chain) was recorded in a study of blood T cell repertoires in COVID-19. Study overall: The analysed material was cDNA or gDNA that came from T cells, B-cell-depleted T cells, or PBMCs.

The CDR3 contains 15 residues. Unmatched junction bases numbered 10, after V lost 4 bases and J lost 5 bases. CDR1 is MGHRA and CDR2 is YSYEKL in the germline V gene. Which cohort a participant joined came from the clinical history participants gave. Two negative PCRs, clearance, or symptom resolution had been documented for recovered Cohort 3 donors. Assay: immunoSEQ multiplex PCR; the TCRdb copy retains only in-frame clones and omits some. The sample has approximately 490,000 clones; 75% to 90% are singletons. This sequence originates from a young woman who had recovered from COVID-19. The sequenced sample was PBMCs or T cells enriched from blood (not recorded which). The chain uses TRBV4-1 and TRBJ2-5; 7 bases are a match to TRBD2. The CDR3 DNA follows: TGCGCCAGCAGCCCTCTTAATTGGGGGGGGGAGACCCAGTACTTC. Its protein product is CASSPLNWGGETQYF.